This T cell receptor beta chain derives from a study of blood T cell repertoires in COVID-19. Background on the study: COVID-19 samples, acute and convalescent, were from the United States, Italy and Spain. Sample material is recorded as cDNA or gDNA derived from T cells, B-cell-depleted T cells, or PBMCs.

Source study methods: How many nucleated cells were present was estimated from reference gene primer amplification. The assay was immunoSEQ multiplex PCR, and TCRdb's table has in-frame clones only and misses some. That table supplies the V and J calls and clone size; D and trimming were determined from the DNA. The sample yields roughly 43,000 clones, about 80% seen once. V dropped 2 bases and J dropped 9; count of bases not matched to a gene: 13. The CDR3 consists of 16 residues. Germline CDR1 SGHTA, CDR2 FQGNSA. The source of this sequence is a woman aged 80 or over with acute or convalescent COVID-19. The chain joins TRBV7-2 to TRBJ2-4; the match to TRBD1 covers 7 bases. Material for sequencing was peripheral blood. The CDR3 region is CASSLNGRGTVGIQYF. For the CDR3, the DNA is TGTGCCAGCAGCTTAAATGGCAGGGGGACGGTGGGCATTCAGTACTTC.